Presented here are 22 T cell receptor beta chains from one specimen sequenced in a study of T cells in Graves' hyperthyroidism and ophthalmopathy (dated by TCRdb to the late 2010s). Library creation used multiplex PCR. For sequencing, an Illumina HiSeq 2000 was employed. The TCR beta CDR3 regions were amplified from RNA transcripts. The first round of RT-PCR for the TCR CDR3 was performed with the HTBI primer set and the Qiagen OneStep RT-PCR kit. In TCRdb, the public reads were trimmed at Q25 with fastp and aligned with MiXCR, with productive beta chains retained. Every entry covers one CDR3 protein and lists the most common genes and DNA from its rows. In all, the sample holds around 370,000 distinct CDR3 sequences, and about a fifth of those were seen once. The ten largest clonotypes hold less than 45% of the sample. The sample comprised blood. These receptors were taken from a man aged 18 to 29 with Graves' ophthalmopathy.

In the case of this clonotype: A single base separates this from a much larger clone, so it may be a read error. The chain employs TRBV20-1 and TRBJ2-7, with a tentative D call TRBD2 (5 bases). CDR3 length: 12 residues. Looked up from germline, CDR1 is DFQATT and CDR2 is SNEGSKA (reference sequence). Between the trimmed V and J ends, which lost 6 bases and 5 bases, there was a span of 14 bases. The DNA of the CDR3 is TGCAGTGCCCCCGGGGTGTATAACGAGCAGTACTTC. This translates into CSAPGVYNEQYF.

This chain joins TRBV27 and TRBJ2-3; D call uncertain. Germline V lookup: CDR1 MNHEY, CDR2 SMNVEV (reference sequence). The ends were cut back, 2 bases at V and 2 bases at J, with 11 bases in the middle. The CDR3 spans 15 residues. The DNA for the CDR3 is TGTGCCAGCAGTTTAATGGATGCTAACACAGATACGCAGTATTTT. Its translation is CASSLMDANTDTQYF.

This clonotype was recorded many times. J is TRBJ1-1 and V is TRBV11-3; D gene uncertain. CDR3 length: 13 amino acids. From germline, CDR1 is SGHNT and CDR2 YENEEA. The V gene lost 4 bases and the J gene lost 1 base, with 7 bases spanning the gap. CDR3 amino acids: CASSSFGNTEAFF. Written as DNA, the CDR3 is TGTGCCAGCAGCTCATTTGGGAACACTGAAGCTTTCTTT. Full variable domain (missing parts from reference TRBV11-3 and TRBJ1-1): EAGVVQSPRYKIIEKKQPVAFWCNPISGHNTLYWYLQNLGQGPELLIRYENEEAVDDSQLPKDRFSAERLKGVDSTLKIQPAELGDSAVYLCASSSFGNTEAFFGQGTRLTVV.

The genes are TRBV20-1 and TRBJ1-1, with 7 bases fitting TRBD1. Germline CDR1 DFQATT, CDR2 SNEGSKA (reference sequence). The CDR3 consists of 14 residues. Germline trimming cut 6 bases from V and 1 base from J; bases unmatched to any gene: 8. The DNA for the CDR3 is TGCAGTGCGCGTCACAGGGGCGGGAACACTGAAGCTTTCTTT. Translation gives CSARHRGGNTEAFF.

This clonotype was seen only a few times. The chain combines TRBV7-6 with TRBJ2-3; D is undetermined. Germline V lookup: CDR1 SGHVS, CDR2 FNYEAQ. The CDR3 contains 15 residues. The V end was cut by 2 bases, the J end by 0 bases, with 9 bases between. The CDR3 nucleotides read TGTGCCAGCAGCTTAACAGTTTCTAGCACAGATACGCAGTATTTT. Translated, it gives CASSLTVSSTDTQYF.

This sequence joins TRBV25-1 and TRBJ1-2; D unclear. This CDR3 is built from 12 residues. Germline V gene sequence: CDR1 MGHDK, CDR2 SYGVNS. The ends were cut back, 4 bases at V and 7 bases at J, with 10 bases in the middle. The DNA for the CDR3 is TGTGCCAGCAGTGTTGGATCCGGTGGCTACACCTTC. Translation: CASSVGSGGYTF.

This clonotype was counted at least ten times. The chain combines TRBV6-1 with TRBJ2-7, with D possibly matching TRBD2 (6 bases). CDR1 is MNHNS, CDR2 SASEGT, per germline. V was cut by 5 bases and J by 0 bases, with 17 bases left in between. The CDR3 is made up of 16 amino acids. The CDR3 DNA sequence: TGTGCCAGCAGTTATTATAGCTCCGGGGGCTCCTACGAGCAGTACTTC. This encodes CASSYYSSGGSYEQYF.

At least ten counts were recorded for this clonotype. As DNA, the CDR3 is TGTGCCAGCAGCCGTGCGTACGAGCAGTACTTC. This gives the protein CASSRAYEQYF. The chain carries TRBV3-1 and TRBJ2-7; no clear D. The CDR3 sequence is 11 residues long. Germline CDR1 and CDR2: LGHDT and YNNKEL (reference sequence). V lost 4 bases, J lost 4 bases, and 5 bases lay in between.

Of note for this clonotype: One end of the junction fails to match germline, which may point to a read error. The chain joins TRBV20-1 to TRBJ1-1, with D possibly TRBD1 on 5 matching bases. Germline V CDR1 and CDR2: DFQATT, SNEGSKA (reference sequence). This CDR3 has 14 amino acids. Here the CDR3 DNA reads TGCAGTGCTAGAGGTCACGGGGGGAACGCTGAAGCTTTCTTT. As protein: CSARGHGGNAEAFF.

This clonotype turned up a few times. The chain has TRBV5-8 and TRBJ1-2; weak D call: TRBD1 (6 bases). Germline V gene sequence: CDR1 SGHTS, CDR2 YDEGEE. Trimming removed 1 base at V and 7 bases at J, with 11 bases between. The CDR3 spans 13 residues. CDR3 nucleotides: TGTGCCAGCAGCTTGAACGGGGGCCCTGGCTACACCTTC. As protein: CASSLNGGPGYTF. The variable domain in full, completed from reference TRBV5-8 and TRBJ1-2, reads EAGVTQSPTHLIKTRGQQATLRCSPISGHTSVYWYQQALGLGLQFLLWYDEGEERNRGNFPPRFSGRQFPNYSSELNVNALELEDSALYLCASSLNGGPGYTFGSGTRLTVV.

The sample holds many counts of this clonotype. The V call is TRBV2, the J call TRBJ1-2; D gene ambiguous. Trimming stripped 0 bases from V and 2 bases from J, with 19 bases between. Germline lookup yields CDR1 SNHLY and CDR2 FYNNEI. The CDR3 loop spans 18 amino acids. CDR3 residues: CASSEALGTTEVNYGYTF. The CDR3 DNA is TGTGCCAGCAGTGAAGCGCTGGGAACCACAGAAGTAAACTATGGCTACACCTTC. The entire variable domain, with the rest obtained from reference TRBV2 and TRBJ1-2, is as follows: EPEVTQTPSHQVTQMGQEVILRCVPISNHLYFYWYRQILGQKVEFLVSFYNNEISEKSEIFDDQFSVERPDGSNFTLKIRSTKLEDSAMYFCASSEALGTTEVNYGYTFGSGTRLTVV.

This clonotype was counted at least ten times. The chain recombines TRBV6-1 with TRBJ2-7; D is possibly TRBD2 (6 bases). Germline CDR1 and CDR2: MNHNS and SASEGT. V lost 5 bases and J lost 3, with 17 bases in between. CDR3 length: 15 residues. CDR3 residues: CASSPQPRGIYEQYF. The CDR3 DNA reads as TGTGCCAGCAGTCCCCAACCCCGCGGGATCTACGAGCAGTACTTC.

The chain uses TRBV6-1 and TRBJ1-2; D may be TRBD1 (6 bases). The CDR3 loop spans 15 amino acids. CDR1 is MNHNS, CDR2 SASEGT, per germline. The V and J ends lost 7 bases and 4 bases respectively, with 19 bases between them. In DNA, the CDR3 is TGTGCCAGCACTAGAACCGGTACAGGGTCCTATGGCTACACCTTC. Translated, it gives CASTRTGTGSYGYTF.

This clonotype was picked up many times. The genes are TRBV12-3 or TRBV12-4 and TRBJ2-1, with D tentatively TRBD2 (5 bases). CDR3 length: 12 residues. Trimming took 5 bases from V and 8 from J, leaving 10 bases between them. The CDR3 sequence: CASSLGKDEQFF. CDR3 coding DNA: TGTGCCAGCAGTCTCGGGAAGGATGAGCAGTTCTTC.

This clonotype has just a few counts. V and J are TRBV28 and TRBJ2-1; 8 nucleotides agree with TRBD2. V shed 11 bases and J 0 bases; nucleotides not matched to a gene: 6. The germline V gene encodes CDR1 MDHEN and CDR2 SYDVKM. The CDR3 is made up of 14 amino acids. Here the CDR3 DNA reads TGTGCCGCGGGAGGCGGGAGCTCCTACAATGAGCAGTTCTTC. Its protein product is CAAGGGSSYNEQFF.

V gene TRBV9 combines with J gene TRBJ1-6; no clear D gene. The CDR3 is 17 residues long. V was shortened by 4 bases and J by 6 bases, with 20 bases between the two germline ends. Germline V gene data show CDR1 as SGDLS and CDR2 as YYNGEE. The CDR3: CASSSMFDGVINSPLHF. In DNA, the CDR3 is TGTGCCAGCAGCAGTATGTTCGATGGGGTAATTAATTCACCCCTCCACTTT.

The chain couples TRBV5-1 to TRBJ1-6; possibly TRBD1 for D (5 bases). V was trimmed by 1 base and J by 0 bases, leaving 11 bases between them. From germline, CDR1 is SGHRS and CDR2 YFSETQ. This CDR3 is 17 amino acids long. CDR3 in DNA: TGCGCCAGCAGCTTGACAGGACATAACTCCTATAATTCACCCCTCCACTTT. It is translated as CASSLTGHNSYNSPLHF.

A word on this clonotype: Being one base from a much bigger clone, this may be a read error. The CDR3 sequence is CASSLVAGTDEAFF. DNA of the CDR3: TGTGCCAGCAGCTTAGTCGCCGGGACAGATGAAGCTTTCTTT. The genes are TRBV11-2 and TRBJ1-1; 7 bases fit TRBD1. This CDR3 region has 14 residues. Germline CDR1 SGHAT, CDR2 FQNNGV. V lost 1 base to trimming and J lost 7 bases; unmatched junction nucleotides: 6.

This clonotype was recorded at least ten times. The CDR3 DNA sequence: TGTGCCAGCAGACTACGGGGCCCAGCGGGGACAAACACAGATACGCAGTATTTT. Translated: CASRLRGPAGTNTDTQYF. The chain links TRBV2 to TRBJ2-3, with a tentative D call TRBD2 (7 bases). Trimming shortened V by 6 bases and J by 2 bases, and 24 bases separated the two germline ends. The germline V gene encodes CDR1 SNHLY and CDR2 FYNNEI. The CDR3 loop spans 18 amino acids. Based on the CDR3 plus reference TRBV2 and TRBJ2-3, the full variable domain is EPEVTQTPSHQVTQMGQEVILRCVPISNHLYFYWYRQILGQKVEFLVSFYNNEISEKSEIFDDQFSVERPDGSNFTLKIRSTKLEDSAMYFCASRLRGPAGTNTDTQYFGPGTRLTVL.

Concerning this clonotype: This may be a read error, as it is one base from a much larger clone. The chain combines TRBV6-1 with TRBJ2-7; D possibly corresponds to TRBD2 (6 bases). V dropped 2 bases and J dropped 5 bases, with 19 bases sitting between them. The CDR3 runs to 16 residues. Per the germline V gene, CDR1 is MNHNS and CDR2 is SASEGT. The CDR3 DNA is TGTGCCAGCAGTGAAAGGTTGAGGGGAGGAGCGCACGAGCAGTACTTC. Protein product: CASSERLRGGAHEQYF.

The CDR3 here is CASSSPGHQTQYF. In DNA, the CDR3 is TGTGCCAGCAGCTCCCCGGGACACCAGACCCAGTACTTC. This chain connects TRBV6-1 to TRBJ2-5; possibly TRBD1 for D (6 bases). Trimming pared 6 bases from V and 6 bases from J, leaving 14 bases between. The CDR3 is 13 amino acids. Germline-derived CDR1 and CDR2 are MNHNS and SASEGT.

This clonotype was counted ten times or more. The chain links TRBV10-3 to TRBJ2-3, with 7 bases identical to TRBD1. In germline, CDR1 is ENHRY, CDR2 SYGVKD. The CDR3 loop spans 14 amino acids. Unmatched junction bases numbered 4, after V lost 4 bases and J lost 3 bases. CDR3: CAISVGRGTDTQYF. The CDR3, as DNA: TGTGCCATCAGTGTCGGCAGGGGGACAGATACGCAGTATTTT.